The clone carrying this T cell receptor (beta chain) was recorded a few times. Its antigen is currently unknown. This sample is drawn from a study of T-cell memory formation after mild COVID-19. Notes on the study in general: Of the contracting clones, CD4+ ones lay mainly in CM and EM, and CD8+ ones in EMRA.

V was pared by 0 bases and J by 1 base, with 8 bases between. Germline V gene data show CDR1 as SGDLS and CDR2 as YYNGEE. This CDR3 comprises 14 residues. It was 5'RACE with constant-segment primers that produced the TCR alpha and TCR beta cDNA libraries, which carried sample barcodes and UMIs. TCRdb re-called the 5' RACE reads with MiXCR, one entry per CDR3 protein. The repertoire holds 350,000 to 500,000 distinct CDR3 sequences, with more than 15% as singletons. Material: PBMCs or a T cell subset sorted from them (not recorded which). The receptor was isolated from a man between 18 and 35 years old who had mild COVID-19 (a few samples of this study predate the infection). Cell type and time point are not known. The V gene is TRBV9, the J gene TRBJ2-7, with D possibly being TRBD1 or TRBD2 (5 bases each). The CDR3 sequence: CASSVGDGSYEQYV. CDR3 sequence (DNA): TGTGCCAGCAGCGTAGGGGACGGGTCCTACGAGCAGTACGTC.